The rows below give T cell receptor beta chains drawn from one sample of a study of blood T cell repertoires in COVID-19. The repertoire was sequenced with immunoSEQ multiplex PCR; TCRdb's copy has only in-frame clones and lacks some. This sample yields about 110,000 clones, of which around 78% are seen a single time; 15% to 20% belongs to the top ten. Sequenced sample: peripheral blood. Receptor source: a woman aged 60 to 75 with acute or convalescent COVID-19. CDR3s include the opening cysteine and the closing phenylalanine or tryptophan. Fields, in order: clone size, D gene, V gene, J gene, CDR3 length, CDR3 DNA, CDR3 protein. The D gene is left open where the match is weak. Not every row has a clone size; where given, it reads once, few, many or a size class.

NA	NA	TRBV3-1/TRBV3-2	TRBJ1-1	13	TGTGCCAGCAGCCAAGCCGTGAACACTGAAGCTTTCTTT	CASSQAVNTEAFF
NA	TRBD2	TRBV10-2	TRBJ2-7	16	TGCGCCAGCAGTCCGGGACTAGCGGGAAGGGGATACGAGCAGTACTTC	CASSPGLAGRGYEQYF
once	TRBD1	TRBV19	TRBJ2-7	17	TGTGCCAGTAGTCGGGCTAACAGGGGATTGAACACAGGGGAGCAGTACTTC	CASSRANRGLNTGEQYF
NA	NA	TRBV7-3	TRBJ2-1	12	TGTGCCAGCAGCTTATCGGGTGGTGAGCAGTTCTTC	CASSLSGGEQFF
NA	TRBD2	TRBV5-1	TRBJ2-1	15	TGCGCCAGCAGCTTGGGACTAGCGCTTTACAATGAGCAGTTCTTC	CASSLGLALYNEQFF
NA	NA	TRBV9	TRBJ1-3	14	TGTGCCAGCAGCGTAGACAGTTCTGGAAACACCATATATTTT	CASSVDSSGNTIYF
NA	TRBD1	TRBV3-1/TRBV3-2	TRBJ1-4	17	TGTGCCAGCAGCCGGCAGGGGGGTAGCCGGGGAACTGAAAAACTGTTTTTT	CASSRQGGSRGTEKLFF
NA	NA	TRBV27	TRBJ1-6	14	TGTGCCAGCAGTTTGGAGGGAGGGGACTCACCCCTCCACTTT	CASSLEGGDSPLHF
NA	NA	TRBV7-8	TRBJ1-1	13	TGTGCCAGCAGCTTCAATGGGGGGAGGGAAGCTTTCTTT	CASSFNGGREAFF
NA	NA	TRBV6-5	TRBJ1-2	12	TGTGCCAGCGGGTCAGGGGTAGTCGGCTACACCTTC	CASGSGVVGYTF
NA	TRBD2	TRBV10-3	TRBJ2-1	16	TGTGCCATCAGCCAGATAGCGGGGGGAACCTACAATGAGCAGTTCTTC	CAISQIAGGTYNEQFF
NA	TRBD1	TRBV5-1	TRBJ1-3	16	TGCGCCAGCAGCTTCGAGACAGGGAAGACTGGAAACACCATATATTTT	CASSFETGKTGNTIYF
NA	NA	TRBV28	TRBJ2-1	12	TGTGCCACGACCCTAGACTCCAATGAGCAGTTCTTC	CATTLDSNEQFF
NA	TRBD1	TRBV6-5	TRBJ2-3	12	TGTGCCAGCGGGACAGGGGGTTATACGCAGTATTTT	CASGTGGYTQYF
NA	TRBD1	TRBV6-5	TRBJ1-5	14	TGTGCCAGCAGGCCCAGGGGGGGCAATCAGCCCCAGCATTTT	CASRPRGGNQPQHF
NA	TRBD2	TRBV27	TRBJ2-1	15	TGTGCCAGCAGAAAACCTGGGACTACTTACAATGAGCAGTTCTTC	CASRKPGTTYNEQFF
NA	NA	TRBV2	TRBJ2-6	15	TGTGCCAGCGGGCCATTAGCGAGTTTGGCCAACGTCCTGACTTTC	CASGPLASLANVLTF
NA	NA	TRBV28	TRBJ2-7	13	TGTGCCAGCAGTTTGCCGAGCCGCTACGAGCAGTACTTC	CASSLPSRYEQYF
NA	NA	TRBV15	TRBJ1-3	16	TGTGCCACCAGCAGAGATAGGCTCTCGTTACAGGACACCATATATTTT	CATSRDRLSLQDTIYF
NA	NA	TRBV28	TRBJ1-6	16	TGTGCCAGCAGTTTAGTCCGGGAGAGATTGGATTCACCCCTCCACTTT	CASSLVRERLDSPLHF
NA	NA	TRBV6-5	TRBJ2-3	13	TGTGCCAGCAGTTACGGCGGGAAAGCGACGCAGTATTTT	CASSYGGKATQYF
NA	TRBD1	TRBV4-2	TRBJ2-7	15	TGTGCCAGCAGCCAAGCCGGGACAGATCCCTACGAGCAGTACTTC	CASSQAGTDPYEQYF
NA	TRBD2	TRBV2	TRBJ2-3	14	TGTGCCAGCAGTTTAGCGGGGCGCACAGATACGCAGTATTTT	CASSLAGRTDTQYF
NA	TRBD1	TRBV24-1	TRBJ2-3	14	TGTGCCACCAGTGAACACAGGGGTACAGATACGCAGTATTTT	CATSEHRGTDTQYF
NA	TRBD2	TRBV19	TRBJ2-7	15	TGTGCCAGTAGGGCGAGCTTAGCGGGAGCGTACGAGCAGTACTTC	CASRASLAGAYEQYF
once	NA	TRBV30	TRBJ2-5	15	TGTGCCTGGAGTATCCTGGGCACCCAGCAGGGGACCCAGTACTTC	CAWSILGTQQGTQYF
NA	TRBD2	TRBV5-1	TRBJ2-7	14	TGCGCCAGCAGCCTGACTAGCGGGAGCCGCGAGCAGTACTTC	CASSLTSGSREQYF
few	TRBD1	TRBV19	TRBJ2-7	17	TGTGCCAGTCTATGGGAATTTGACGGGACAGGGACTTACGAGCAGTACTTC	CASLWEFDGTGTYEQYF
NA	NA	TRBV28	TRBJ1-1	15	TGTGCCAGCGGACTCTTGGGACAAATGAACACTGAAGCTTTCTTT	CASGLLGQMNTEAFF
few	TRBD2	TRBV10-3	TRBJ2-7	14	TGTGCCATCGCGAAGGCGGGAGGCGGCCACGAGCAGTACTTC	CAIAKAGGGHEQYF
NA	TRBD2	TRBV5-8	TRBJ2-2	15	TGTGCCAGCAGCTTTAACCGGGGGGACACCGGGGAGCTGTTTTTT	CASSFNRGDTGELFF
NA	NA	TRBV3-1/TRBV3-2	TRBJ1-5	15	TGTGCCAGCAGCCTTGGAGCTGAAGGCAATCAGCCCCAGCATTTT	CASSLGAEGNQPQHF
NA	NA	TRBV5-1	TRBJ1-1	16	TGCGCCAGCAGCTTGGAATGGGGGGAACGGAACACTGAAGCTTTCTTT	CASSLEWGERNTEAFF
NA	TRBD2	TRBV3-1/TRBV3-2	TRBJ2-1	14	TGTGCCAGCAGCCAAGACCTGACTAGCGGGGGGGCCTTCTTC	CASSQDLTSGGAFF
NA	NA	TRBV11-1	TRBJ2-7	16	TGTGCCAGCAGCCCCGATTTAAGCGGAACCCTCTACGAGCAGTACTTC	CASSPDLSGTLYEQYF
once	TRBD2	TRBV19	TRBJ2-7	16	TGTGCCAGTAGTATAGAGGGGACTAGTGGAATGTACGAGCAGTACTTC	CASSIEGTSGMYEQYF
NA	TRBD1	TRBV6-4	TRBJ1-2	12	TGTGCCATATCACAGGGGCCGTATGGCTACACCTTC	CAISQGPYGYTF
NA	NA	TRBV28	TRBJ2-5	12	TGTGCCAGCCTTTCACAGGGCCAGACCCAGTACTTC	CASLSQGQTQYF
NA	TRBD2	TRBV29-1	TRBJ2-1	12	TGCAGCGTCGCTAGCGGGGCCCATGAGCAGTTCTTC	CSVASGAHEQFF
NA	TRBD1	TRBV5-4	TRBJ2-5	13	TGTGCCAGCAGCTGGACAGGGGAGGAGACCCAGTACTTC	CASSWTGEETQYF